The 16 T cell receptor beta chains below come from one sample, sequenced in a study of CD8 T cells in Susac syndrome (dated by TCRdb to the late 2010s). The library was generated by the immunoSEQ multiplex PCR assay. RNA was extracted with the RNeasy kit and 0.5 to 1 ug was reverse transcribed using random hexamers. TCRdb reanalyzed the raw reads on its own, using fastp at Q25 for trimming and MiXCR for clone calling, and kept in-frame beta chains. Identical CDR3 protein sequences are pooled into one entry, listed with their most common genes and DNA. The sample includes some 160,000 distinct CDR3 sequences, with under 95% observed a single time. The leading ten clones occupy 0.065% to 0.1% of the sample. Material for sequencing was CD4+ T cells from PBMCs. The receptor source for this set is a human donor in good health.

The chain links TRBV6-1 to TRBJ2-5, with 7 positions matching TRBD2. Per germline, CDR1 MNHNS and CDR2 SASEGT. V lost 6 bases, J lost 0 bases, and 10 bases stayed unmatched. The CDR3 is 16 amino acids. CDR3 in DNA: TGTGCCAGCAGCCTAGATGCGGGAGAAAACCAAGAGACCCAGTACTTC. Encoded protein: CASSLDAGENQETQYF.

J is TRBJ2-3 and V is TRBV20-1; 16 nucleotides agree with TRBD2. The CDR3 extends over 18 amino acids. The V gene's germline CDR1 is DFQATT and CDR2 SNEGSKA (reference sequence). V lost 1 base and J lost 1; bases outside the gene matches: 5. The CDR3 is CSARGPGTSGGGTDTQYF. DNA of the CDR3: TGCAGTGCTAGAGGCCCCGGGACTAGCGGGGGGGGCACAGATACGCAGTATTTT.

The chain recombines TRBV9 with TRBJ2-2, with 8 bases matching TRBD1. The V segment lost 4 bases and the J segment 3 bases; nucleotides outside the gene matches: 11. This CDR3 has 17 amino acids. The germline gives CDR1 SGDLS, CDR2 YYNGEE. The DNA for the CDR3 is TGTGCCAGCAGCCCTAGACAGGGGACGTACGACACCGGGGAGCTGTTTTTT. Translation: CASSPRQGTYDTGELFF. The full variable domain, completed using reference TRBV9 and TRBJ2-2, is DSGVTQTPKHLITATGQRVTLRCSPRSGDLSVYWYQQSLDQGLQFLIQYYNGEERAKGNILERFSAQQFPDLHSELNLSSLELGDSALYFCASSPRQGTYDTGELFFGEGSRLTVL.

The V gene is TRBV19, the J gene TRBJ1-1; D unresolved. The CDR3 length is 14 residues. The V end lost 5 bases, the J end lost 0 bases, and 10 bases lay between the germline ends. Germline V gene lookup returns CDR1 LNHDA and CDR2 SQIVND (reference sequence). The CDR3 DNA follows: TGTGCCAGTAGTGAAGTGAACATGAACACTGAAGCTTTCTTT. Protein: CASSEVNMNTEAFF.

The J gene is TRBJ2-5, the V gene TRBV5-4; a weak D match, TRBD1 (6 bases). Germline assignment: CDR1 SGHNT and CDR2 YYREEE (reference sequence). This CDR3 has 15 amino acids. V lost 0 bases and J 3 bases, leaving 12 bases between the germline ends. The CDR3 sequence: CASSLANQGKETQYF. CDR3 nucleotides: TGTGCCAGCAGCTTGGCCAACCAGGGGAAAGAGACCCAGTACTTC.

This clonotype has only one observation. V is TRBV20-1 and J is TRBJ2-3; 10 positions agree with TRBD2. The germline V gene encodes CDR1 DFQATT and CDR2 SNEGSKA (reference sequence). After removal of 8 bases from V and 2 bases from J, the junction contained 4 bases not matched to a gene. CDR3 length equals 13 residues. This CDR3 reads CSTTSGNTDTQYF. The DNA of the CDR3 is TGCAGTACCACTAGCGGGAACACAGATACGCAGTATTTT.

This chain joins TRBV7-9 and TRBJ1-4, with unresolved D. The CDR3 has 15 amino acids. The V end lost 1 base, the J end lost 5 bases, and 11 bases lay between the germline ends. Looked up from germline, CDR1 is SEHNR and CDR2 is FQNEAQ (reference sequence). Written as DNA, the CDR3 is TGTGCCAGCAGCTTAGGTCACAGCCGGAATGAAAAACTGTTTTTT. Translation gives CASSLGHSRNEKLFF.

The chain employs TRBV19 and TRBJ1-1; D not certain. Deletions cut 6 bases from V and 1 base from J, with 12 bases between. Germline CDR1 reads LNHDA; CDR2 reads SQIVND (reference sequence). This CDR3 region has 14 residues. This chain's CDR3 is CASRVTLANTEAFF. Here the CDR3 DNA reads TGTGCCAGTAGGGTGACATTGGCGAACACTGAAGCTTTCTTT.

The J gene is TRBJ1-2, the V gene TRBV28; unclear D gene. Germline-derived CDR1 and CDR2 are MDHEN and SYDVKM. The V end was cut by 3 bases, the J end by 2 bases, with 7 bases between. This CDR3 has 13 residues. The CDR3 reads CASSLVQNYGYTF. CDR3 nucleotide sequence: TGTGCCAGCAGTTTGGTTCAGAACTATGGCTACACCTTC.

The rearrangement links TRBV6-1 to TRBJ2-7; D gene unclear. Trimming stripped 3 bases from V and 0 bases from J, with 12 bases between. The germline CDR1 and CDR2 sequences are MNHNS and SASEGT. The CDR3 length is 15 residues. Written as DNA, the CDR3 is TGTGCCAGCAGTGAGAGAAAAACTTACTCCTACGAGCAGTACTTC. Its translation: CASSERKTYSYEQYF.

This chain connects TRBV5-1 to TRBJ2-7, with 12 nucleotides matching TRBD1. The CDR3 totals 16 residues. The V and J ends lost 0 bases and 4 bases, in that order; junction bases with no gene match: 5. Germline assignment: CDR1 SGHRS and CDR2 YFSETQ. The CDR3 spells CASSLAGQGAGYEQYF. DNA of the CDR3: TGCGCCAGCAGCTTGGCGGGACAGGGGGCGGGATACGAGCAGTACTTC.

This clonotype was seen a handful of times. The germline gene is not matched at one end of the junction; a read error may be the cause. This sequence joins TRBV5-1 and TRBJ2-7; 7 nucleotides match TRBD1. Germline V lookup: CDR1 SGHRS, CDR2 YFSETQ. The CDR3 length is 13 residues. The CDR3 reads CASSLDRDYEQYF. CDR3 DNA: TGTGCCAGCTCACTAGACAGGGACTACGAGCAGTACTTC. Full variable domain (outside the CDR3, taken from reference TRBV5-1 and TRBJ2-7): KAGVTQTPRYLIKTRGQQVTLSCSPISGHRSVSWYQQTPGQGLQFLFEYFSETQRNKGNFPGRFSGRQFSNSRSEMNVSTLELGDSALYLCASSLDRDYEQYFGPGTRLTVT.

A single count supports this clonotype. The chain uses TRBV11-3 and TRBJ1-1; unclear D gene. There are 13 residues in the CDR3. Germline CDR1 and CDR2: SGHNT and YENEEA. V gave up 5 bases and J gave up 0 bases, with 7 bases separating them. The CDR3 spells CASSQHMNTEAFF. CDR3 sequence (DNA): TGTGCCAGCAGCCAACACATGAACACTGAAGCTTTCTTT.

The chain recombines TRBV18 with TRBJ2-7; D not resolved. This CDR3 comprises 14 residues. V was shortened by 2 bases and J by 0 bases, with 8 bases between the two germline ends. Per germline, CDR1 KGHSH and CDR2 LQKENI. The CDR3 sequence is CASSPAYSSYEQYF. CDR3 coding DNA: TGTGCCAGCTCACCAGCGTATAGCTCCTACGAGCAGTACTTC.

The chain employs TRBV29-1 and TRBJ2-3; D gene unclear. CDR3 length equals 16 residues. Germline V lookup: CDR1 SQVTM, CDR2 ANQGSEA. V gave up 6 bases and J gave up 2 bases, with 21 bases separating them. The DNA for the CDR3 is TGCAGCGTATCTGGACCGATCCGGCTCTACACAGATACGCAGTATTTT. It translates to CSVSGPIRLYTDTQYF.

V usage is TRBV29-1 and J usage is TRBJ2-6; D is perhaps TRBD2 (7 bases). The V gene lost 2 bases and the J gene lost 0 bases, with 11 bases spanning the gap. The CDR3 is made up of 16 amino acids. CDR1 SQVTM and CDR2 ANQGSEA come from the germline V gene. The CDR3 reads CSVERGGSSGANVLTF. CDR3 coding DNA: TGCAGCGTTGAAAGGGGGGGAAGCTCTGGGGCCAACGTCCTGACTTTC. Looking up the rest from reference TRBV29-1 and TRBJ2-6 gives the full variable domain: SAVISQKPSRDICQRGTSLTIQCQVDSQVTMMFWYRQQPGQSLTLIATANQGSEATYESGFVIDKFPISRPNLTFSTLTVSNMSPEDSSIYLCSVERGGSSGANVLTFGAGSRLTVL.